Sequencing of this T cell receptor beta chain was carried out in a study of T cell changes during pregnancy in multiple sclerosis. Sequenced by immunoSEQ multiplex PCR; TCRdb stores in-frame clones only, minus some. The sample contains about 59,000 clones, roughly 88% of which appear only once. This CDR3 is built from 14 residues. V was pared by 11 bases and J by 1 base, with 17 bases between. The V gene's germline CDR1 is LNHDA and CDR2 SQIVND (reference sequence). The receptor's source is a female donor in good health, enrolled as a control in a pregnancy study. Sequencing was performed on peripheral blood, taken in the third trimester of pregnancy. This sequence joins TRBV19 and TRBJ1-1; D not resolved. This CDR3 reads CASHPRRSNTEAFF. In DNA, the CDR3 is TGTGCCTCCCACCCCAGGAGGTCGAACACTGAAGCTTTCTTT.